The next 17 T cell receptor beta chains were all read from a single sample in a study of CD8 T cells in ankylosing spondylitis (dated by TCRdb to about 2017). Paper-wide results and their limitations: Blood from ankylosing spondylitis patients appeared to be characterized by a TCR beta motif composed of about 8 highly homologous amino acid variants.

No antigen is known for these receptors. Library creation used 5' RACE. The sample was run on an Illumina HiSeq 2500. Clones were called with MiXCR by TCRdb after fastp trimmed the public reads at Q25, and only in-frame beta chains were retained. Each record represents a unique CDR3 protein, reported with the most common genes and DNA among its rows. The sample table shows 400,000 or so distinct CDR3 sequences, and roughly 25% are seen once. The ten largest clones represent 0.89% of the sample. Sequencing used blood, either unsorted or a sorted T cell fraction (not recorded which). The source of these receptors is a male donor with ankylosing spondylitis.

This clonotype appeared a few times. The chain recombines TRBV14 with TRBJ2-1; D uncertain. V shed 5 bases and J shed 10 bases, with 15 bases lying between them. Per the germline V gene, CDR1 is SGHDN and CDR2 is FVKESK. The CDR3 length is 13 residues. The CDR3 is CASSYGPANEQFF. DNA for the CDR3: TGTGCCAGCAGCTACGGGCCAGCCAACGAGCAGTTCTTC.

The chain recombines TRBV20-1 with TRBJ1-4, with D tentatively TRBD1 (5 bases). The CDR3 runs 11 residues. Per germline, CDR1 DFQATT and CDR2 SNEGSKA (reference sequence). The V end was cut by 2 bases, the J end by 16 bases, with 14 bases between. This CDR3 is CSARRDSLKFF. The CDR3 nucleotides read TGCAGTGCTAGACGTGACAGTTTAAAGTTTTTT.

In its sample, this clonotype was seen a few times. This sequence joins TRBV11-2 and TRBJ1-3; TRBD1 agrees at 8 bases. The germline V gene has CDR1 SGHAT and CDR2 FQNNGV. The CDR3 totals 14 residues. V shed 5 bases, J shed 4 bases, and the junction held 4 bases outside the gene matches. In nucleotides, the CDR3 is TGTGCCAGCAGCACGGACAGGGTCGGAAACACCATATATTTT. It is translated as CASSTDRVGNTIYF. The variable domain in full, with the rest retrieved from reference TRBV11-2 and TRBJ1-3, is EAGVAQSPRYKIIEKRQSVAFWCNPISGHATLYWYQQILGQGPKLLIQFQNNGVVDDSQLPKDRFSAERLKGVDSTLKIQPAKLEDSAVYLCASSTDRVGNTIYFGEGSWLTVV.

The V gene is TRBV15, the J gene TRBJ2-3; no definite D call. V lost 0 bases and J 8 bases, leaving 18 bases between the germline ends. Germline V gives CDR1 LNHNV, CDR2 YYDKDF (reference sequence). CDR3 length: 16 amino acids. This CDR3 is CATSRETAGPSGTQYF. The CDR3 region has the DNA TGTGCCACCAGCAGAGAAACGGCCGGGCCCTCGGGTACGCAGTATTTT.

V is TRBV7-8 and J is TRBJ1-6, with D unresolved. Trimming removed 4 bases from V and 8 bases from J, with 12 bases in between. Germline values: CDR1 SGHVS, CDR2 FQNEAQ. CDR3 length: 14 residues. The CDR3 DNA reads TGTGCCAGCAGCTACCCCCAGAGGGATTCACCCCTCCACTTT. As protein: CASSYPQRDSPLHF.

This clonotype was counted between two and nine times. The chain combines TRBV20-1 with TRBJ2-7; 9 bases match TRBD2. Per the germline V gene, CDR1 is DFQATT and CDR2 is SNEGSKA (reference sequence). The CDR3 covers 15 residues. The V and J ends lost 1 base and 3 bases, in that order; junction bases with no gene match: 7. The CDR3 nucleotides read TGCAGTGCTAGAGTACCTAGCGGGACCGACTACGAGCAGTACTTC. It yields the protein CSARVPSGTDYEQYF.

This clonotype was counted a single time. J is TRBJ2-5 and V is TRBV18; 7 nucleotides match TRBD1. With 5 bases clipped from V and 0 bases from J, the junction kept 3 bases outside the gene matches. The germline CDR1 and CDR2 sequences are KGHSH and LQKENI. This CDR3 contains 14 residues. In DNA, the CDR3 is TGTGCCAGCTCATTCGGGACAGACCAAGAGACCCAGTACTTC. It translates to CASSFGTDQETQYF.

This rearrangement joins TRBV11-1 to TRBJ1-2; no reliable D call. The CDR3 loop spans 18 amino acids. Trimming took 2 bases from V and 2 from J, leaving 21 bases between them. Germline V gene lookup returns CDR1 SGHAT and CDR2 FQDESV (reference sequence). Here the CDR3 DNA reads TGTGCCAGCAGCTTAAACGAAGAACCGTTTGAACCGAACTATGGCTACACCTTC. Translation gives CASSLNEEPFEPNYGYTF. Full variable domain (remainder filled in from reference TRBV11-1 and TRBJ1-2): EAEVAQSPRYKITEKSQAVAFWCDPISGHATLYWYRQILGQGPELLVQFQDESVVDDSQLPKDRFSAERLKGVDSTLKIQPAELGDSAMYLCASSLNEEPFEPNYGYTFGSGTRLTVV.

The chain has TRBV4-1 and TRBJ1-5; D possibly corresponds to TRBD1 (6 bases). There are 15 residues in the CDR3. Trimming left V 4 bases short and J 3 bases short, with 13 bases between. Germline CDR1 MGHRA, CDR2 YSYEKL. CDR3 protein: CASSPGGGDNQPQHF. The CDR3 DNA reads as TGCGCCAGCAGCCCTGGAGGGGGTGACAATCAGCCCCAGCATTTT.

The CDR3 DNA follows: TGCAGTGCTAGGGGGACAGGGGGCACTGAAGCTTTCTTT. It is translated as CSARGTGGTEAFF. The chain recombines TRBV20-1 with TRBJ1-1, with 11 bases lining up with TRBD1. Unmatched junction bases numbered 1, after V lost 3 bases and J lost 4 bases. Germline CDR1 DFQATT, CDR2 SNEGSKA (reference sequence). This CDR3 region has 13 residues.

The V and J genes are TRBV7-6 and TRBJ2-1, with a weak D call TRBD2 (6 bases). V lost 4 bases and J 4 bases, leaving 8 bases between the germline ends. The CDR3 is 13 residues long. CDR1 is SGHVS and CDR2 is FNYEAQ in the germline V gene. CDR3 residues: CASSSREYNEQFF. The CDR3 bases are TGTGCCAGCAGCTCGCGGGAATACAATGAGCAGTTCTTC. The full variable domain, its missing parts supplied by reference TRBV7-6 and TRBJ2-1, is GAGVSQSPRYKVTKRGQDVALRCDPISGHVSLYWYRQALGQGPEFLTYFNYEAQQDKSGLPNDRFSAERPEGSISTLTIQRTEQRDSAMYRCASSSREYNEQFFGPGTRLTVL.

This chain links TRBV20-1 with TRBJ2-3; no clear D gene. The CDR3 totals 14 residues. Trimming left V 1 base short and J 0 bases short, with 8 bases between. Germline V gene lookup returns CDR1 DFQATT and CDR2 SNEGSKA (reference sequence). CDR3 sequence reads: CSARGGKSTDTQYF. Here the CDR3 DNA reads TGCAGTGCTAGAGGCGGTAAAAGCACAGATACGCAGTATTTT.

The rearrangement links TRBV5-1 to TRBJ2-3; 9 nucleotides agree with TRBD2. The CDR3 spans 17 residues. CDR1 is SGHRS and CDR2 is YFSETQ in the germline V gene. With 0 bases clipped from V and 2 bases from J, the junction kept 7 bases outside the gene matches. Here the CDR3 DNA reads TGCGCCAGCAGCTTGGAGGCTAGCGGGACATTCACAGATACGCAGTATTTT. This translates into CASSLEASGTFTDTQYF.

This clonotype has only a few counts. V gene TRBV5-1 combines with J gene TRBJ2-1, with 9 nucleotides matching TRBD2. The V gene end was trimmed by 0 bases and the J gene end by 6 bases; junction bases not matched to a gene: 7. Germline V CDR1 and CDR2: SGHRS, YFSETQ. The CDR3 has 16 residues. CDR3 region: CASSLGVGGRGNEQFF. CDR3 coding DNA: TGCGCCAGCAGCTTGGGCGTGGGCGGGAGGGGCAATGAGCAGTTCTTC.

In this sample, this clonotype turned up a few times. This rearrangement joins TRBV24-1 to TRBJ2-7; possible D gene TRBD2, 5 bases. Germline V gives CDR1 KGHDR, CDR2 SFDVKD. The CDR3 extends over 15 amino acids. The germline V and J ends were trimmed by 3 bases and 4 bases, with 15 bases remaining between them. CDR3 DNA: TGTGCCACCAGTGATAGCGGAGATCCGCTGTACGAGCAGTACTTC. Protein product: CATSDSGDPLYEQYF.

The rearrangement uses TRBV18 and TRBJ1-1; TRBD1 is a possible D gene (5 bases). The V gene lost 6 bases and the J gene lost 8 bases, with 22 bases spanning the gap. From germline, CDR1 is KGHSH and CDR2 LQKENI. The CDR3 length is 15 residues. The CDR3 region has the DNA TGTGCCAGCTCCACAACCGGGCAGGGAGCTTTCGAAGCTTTCTTT. Its protein is CASSTTGQGAFEAFF.

This chain connects TRBV12-3 or TRBV12-4 to TRBJ2-1; the D gene could be TRBD1 or TRBD2 (5 bases each). V was clipped by 6 bases and J by 7 bases, with 25 bases between them. This CDR3 has 17 residues. The CDR3 sequence is CASSNPGWGRVWNEQFF. The DNA for the CDR3 is TGTGCCAGCAGCAACCCTGGGTGGGGACGGGTCTGGAATGAGCAGTTCTTC.